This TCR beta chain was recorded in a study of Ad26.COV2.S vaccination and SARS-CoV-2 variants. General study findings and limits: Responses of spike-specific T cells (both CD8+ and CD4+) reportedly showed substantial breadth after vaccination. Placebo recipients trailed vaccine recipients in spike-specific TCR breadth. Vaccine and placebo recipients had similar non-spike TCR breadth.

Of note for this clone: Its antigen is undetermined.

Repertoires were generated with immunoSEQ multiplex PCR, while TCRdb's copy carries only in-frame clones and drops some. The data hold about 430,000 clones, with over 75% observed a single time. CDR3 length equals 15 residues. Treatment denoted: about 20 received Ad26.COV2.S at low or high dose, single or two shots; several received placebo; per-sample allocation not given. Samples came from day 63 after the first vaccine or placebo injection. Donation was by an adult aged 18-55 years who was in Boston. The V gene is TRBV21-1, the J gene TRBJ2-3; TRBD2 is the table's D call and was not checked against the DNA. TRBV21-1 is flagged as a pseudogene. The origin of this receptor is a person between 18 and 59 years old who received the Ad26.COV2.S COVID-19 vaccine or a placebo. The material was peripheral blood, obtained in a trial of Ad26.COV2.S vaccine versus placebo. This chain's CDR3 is CASSNLSGLADTQYF. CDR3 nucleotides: TGTGCCAGCAGCAATCTTAGTGGACTAGCAGATACGCAGTATTTT.